This T cell receptor beta chain was recorded in a study of blood T cell repertoires in COVID-19. Whole-study context: The study drew acute and convalescent COVID-19 samples from the United States, Italy and Spain. PBMCs, B-cell-depleted T cells, or T cells provided the cDNA or gDNA that made up the material.

The authors' processing: Amplifying reference gene primers gave estimates of nucleated cell counts. Profiling relied on immunoSEQ multiplex PCR, and the TCRdb table lists in-frame clones only, not all of them. Clone size and V and J calls were adopted from that table, with D and trimming inferred from the DNA. The top ten hold under 6.5% of the sample, which has under 250,000 clones, about 90% seen once. This CDR3 has 14 amino acids. V was shortened by 0 bases and J by 5 bases, with 10 bases between the two germline ends. Germline CDR1 reads MNHEY; CDR2 reads SMNVEV (reference sequence). Sequencing was performed on peripheral blood. The source of this sequence is a man aged 60-69 years with acute or convalescent COVID-19. The chain links TRBV27 to TRBJ1-1, with D possibly TRBD1 on 5 matching bases. In nucleotides, the CDR3 is TGTGCCAGCAGTTTATCAGCAGGGTTGACTGAAGCTTTCTTT. Protein sequence: CASSLSAGLTEAFF.